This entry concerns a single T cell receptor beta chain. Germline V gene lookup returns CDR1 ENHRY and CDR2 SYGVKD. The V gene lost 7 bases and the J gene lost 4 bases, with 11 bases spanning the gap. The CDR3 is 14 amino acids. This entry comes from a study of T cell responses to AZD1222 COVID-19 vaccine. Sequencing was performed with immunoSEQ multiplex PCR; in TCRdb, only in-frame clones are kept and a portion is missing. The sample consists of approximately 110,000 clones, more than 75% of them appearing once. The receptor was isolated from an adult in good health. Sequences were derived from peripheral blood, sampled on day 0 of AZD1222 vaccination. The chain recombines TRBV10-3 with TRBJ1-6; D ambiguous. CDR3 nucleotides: TGTGCCATCAAAGAAAACATGTATAATTCACCCCTCCACTTT. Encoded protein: CAIKENMYNSPLHF.